These 19 T cell receptor beta chains share one sample of origin, sequenced in a study of blood T cell repertoires in COVID-19. Repertoires were generated with immunoSEQ multiplex PCR, while TCRdb's copy carries only in-frame clones and drops some. This sample yields approximately 400,000 clones, of which 88% are seen a single time; more than 1% belongs to the top ten. The material sequenced was PBMCs or T cells enriched from blood (not recorded which). The receptors derive from a woman younger than 35 who had recovered from COVID-19.

The chain couples TRBV29-1 to TRBJ2-1, with 15 positions matching TRBD2. The CDR3 length is 18 residues. Trimming took 6 bases from V and 0 from J; bases not matched to a gene: 9. In germline, CDR1 is SQVTM, CDR2 ANQGSEA. The CDR3 DNA reads TGCAGCGTCGCGGGACTAGCGGGGGGCCTGAGCTCCTACAATGAGCAGTTCTTC. Translated: CSVAGLAGGLSSYNEQFF.

The chain combines TRBV29-1 with TRBJ2-2, with a possible D match to TRBD1 (5 bases). Germline loops: CDR1 SQVTM, CDR2 ANQGSEA. The CDR3 sequence is 13 residues long. Trimming took 6 bases from V and 3 from J, leaving 11 bases between them. CDR3 in DNA: TGCAGCGTCAAAAAAGGGGACACCGGGGAGCTGTTTTTT. Residues: CSVKKGDTGELFF.

This chain connects TRBV7-8 to TRBJ2-4; TRBD1 matches 9 bases. Germline CDR1 and CDR2: SGHVS and FQNEAQ. The V and J ends lost 0 bases and 4 bases, in that order; junction bases with no gene match: 4. CDR3 length: 16 amino acids. The CDR3 reads CASSLATGGWKNIQYF. Here the CDR3 DNA reads TGTGCCAGCAGCTTAGCCACAGGGGGCTGGAAAAACATTCAGTACTTC.

The chain couples TRBV18 to TRBJ1-1; unclear D gene. The V gene lost 11 bases and the J gene lost 4 bases, with 14 bases spanning the gap. CDR3 length: 12 residues. The germline CDR1 and CDR2 sequences are KGHSH and LQKENI. The CDR3 sequence: CAGGGGSTEAFF. CDR3 DNA: TGTGCCGGAGGCGGTGGCTCCACTGAAGCTTTCTTT.

This chain joins TRBV20-1 and TRBJ2-1; possibly TRBD1 for D (5 bases). The CDR3 runs 10 residues. Germline lookup yields CDR1 DFQATT and CDR2 SNEGSKA (reference sequence). V lost 5 bases and J lost 13, with 12 bases in between. CDR3 nucleotides: TGCAGTGCTTGGGGCACGCAACAGTTCTTC. Encoded protein: CSAWGTQQFF.

The chain has TRBV5-8 and TRBJ2-3; D perhaps matches TRBD2 (6 bases). CDR3 length: 12 residues. Germline V gives CDR1 SGHTS, CDR2 YDEGEE. V was cut by 3 bases and J by 4 bases, with 6 bases left in between. CDR3 in DNA: TGTGCCAGCAGCTGGGGGGCAGATACGCAGTATTTT. This gives the protein CASSWGADTQYF.

This clone was observed a single time. V is TRBV6-5 and J is TRBJ2-1, with D perhaps TRBD2 (6 bases). The V and J ends lost 2 bases and 9 bases respectively, with 14 bases between them. There are 14 residues in the CDR3. Germline V gene data show CDR1 as MNHEY and CDR2 as SVGAGI. Written as DNA, the CDR3 is TGTGCCAGCAGTTACGTAGGCGGGGTTCGTGAGCAGTTCTTC. It is translated as CASSYVGGVREQFF.

The CDR3 DNA reads as TGTGCCAGCAGCTTAGCTCGACAGGGGATTTACGAGACTTTCTTT. Translating it yields CASSLARQGIYETFF. The chain recombines TRBV7-3 with TRBJ1-1, with 8 positions matching TRBD1. CDR1 is SGHTA, CDR2 FQGTGA, per germline. CDR3 length equals 15 residues. V shed 2 bases, J shed 12 bases, and the junction held 14 bases outside the gene matches. The full variable domain, rest sourced from reference TRBV7-3 and TRBJ1-1, is GAGVSQTPSNKVTEKGKYVELRCDPISGHTALYWYRQSLGQGPEFLIYFQGTGAADDSGLPNDRFFAVRPEGSVSTLKIQRTERGDSAVYLCASSLARQGIYETFFGQGTRLTVV.

The chain joins TRBV5-5 to TRBJ2-3; maybe TRBD2 (5 bases). CDR1 is SGHKS, CDR2 YYEKEE, per germline (reference sequence). The CDR3 loop spans 16 amino acids. Trimming took 0 bases from V and 1 from J, leaving 12 bases between them. The DNA of the CDR3 is TGTGCCAGCAGCTTGGAGGACTCTATCGGCACAGATACGCAGTATTTT. Translating gives CASSLEDSIGTDTQYF.

The rearrangement joins TRBV9 to TRBJ1-2; TRBD1 agrees at 8 bases. In germline, CDR1 is SGDLS, CDR2 YYNGEE. With 4 bases clipped from V and 2 bases from J, the junction kept 16 bases outside the gene matches. The CDR3 contains 18 residues. The CDR3 DNA reads as TGTGCCAGCAGCCCCGACAGTTCGCGACAGGGGCTGAACTATGGCTACACCTTC. Translated: CASSPDSSRQGLNYGYTF.

The rearrangement joins TRBV11-2 to TRBJ2-7; TRBD1 aligns across 7 bases. The germline V gene has CDR1 SGHAT and CDR2 FQNNGV. The length of the CDR3 is 13 residues. V shed 6 bases and J 6 bases; nucleotides not matched to a gene: 8. The CDR3 spells CASRPQGPGEQYF. The CDR3 DNA reads TGTGCCAGCAGGCCACAGGGGCCCGGCGAGCAGTACTTC.

The chain has TRBV5-4 and TRBJ2-7; 7 bases are a match to TRBD1. The V segment lost 6 bases and the J segment 2 bases; nucleotides outside the gene matches: 11. Germline values: CDR1 SGHNT, CDR2 YYREEE (reference sequence). The CDR3 extends over 15 amino acids. This chain's CDR3 is CASIRTGLGTYEQYF. In DNA, the CDR3 is TGTGCCAGCATCCGGACAGGACTCGGCACCTACGAGCAGTACTTC.

The chain couples TRBV7-9 to TRBJ2-3, with D tentatively TRBD1 (5 bases). The CDR3 covers 15 residues. The germline V gene encodes CDR1 SEHNR and CDR2 FQNEAQ (reference sequence). Between the trimmed V and J ends, which lost 1 base and 2 bases, there was a span of 10 bases. DNA for the CDR3: TGTGCCAGCAGCTTAGGGTCAGGGCCCACAGATACGCAGTATTTT. Protein: CASSLGSGPTDTQYF.

V and J are TRBV19 and TRBJ1-1, with D perhaps TRBD1 (5 bases). This CDR3 comprises 13 residues. V was pared by 7 bases and J by 5 bases, with 14 bases between. Germline assignment: CDR1 LNHDA and CDR2 SQIVND (reference sequence). DNA for the CDR3: TGTGCCAGTACGAGTGTCAGGGCGACTGAAGCTTTCTTT. This encodes CASTSVRATEAFF.

The gene calls are TRBV14 and TRBJ1-4, with D maybe TRBD1 (6 bases). The ends were cut back, 0 bases at V and 4 bases at J, with 12 bases in the middle. Germline V gene lookup returns CDR1 SGHDN and CDR2 FVKESK. This CDR3 contains 16 residues. CDR3 protein: CASSQDPGELNEKLFF. CDR3 nucleotides: TGTGCCAGCAGCCAAGACCCAGGGGAACTTAATGAAAAACTGTTTTTT.

The rearrangement uses TRBV30 and TRBJ1-4; 8 bases are shared with TRBD1. The V and J ends lost 1 base and 8 bases, in that order; junction bases with no gene match: 3. The CDR3 extends over 13 amino acids. The germline gives CDR1 GTSNPN, CDR2 SVGIG (reference sequence). The CDR3 protein is CAWSGQGREKLFF. In nucleotides, the CDR3 is TGTGCCTGGAGTGGACAGGGGAGGGAAAAACTGTTTTTT.

The chain uses TRBV6-5 and TRBJ2-3, with a tentative D call TRBD1 (6 bases). There are 14 residues in the CDR3. Germline CDR1 MNHEY, CDR2 SVGAGI. Trimming shortened V by 6 bases and J by 1 base, and 11 bases separated the two germline ends. CDR3 bases: TGTGCCAGCAGGTTGGGGGCCGGCACAGATACGCAGTATTTT. Translated: CASRLGAGTDTQYF.

J is TRBJ1-6 and V is TRBV28, with unresolved D. The V and J ends lost 3 bases and 9 bases respectively, with 15 bases between them. The CDR3 is made up of 15 amino acids. Germline V gene data show CDR1 as MDHEN and CDR2 as SYDVKM. The CDR3 here is CASSLSQDDISPLHF. DNA for the CDR3: TGTGCCAGCAGTTTGTCTCAGGATGATATTTCACCCCTCCACTTT. The entire variable domain, with the rest obtained from reference TRBV28 and TRBJ1-6, is as follows: DVKVTQSSRYLVKRTGEKVFLECVQDMDHENMFWYRQDPGLGLRLIYFSYDVKMKEKGDIPEGYSVSREKKERFSLILESASTNQTSMYLCASSLSQDDISPLHFGNGTRLTVT.

The rearrangement links TRBV27 to TRBJ1-2; the D is unclear. The CDR3 is 14 residues long. V dropped 6 bases and J dropped 4 bases, with 15 bases sitting between them. CDR1 and CDR2 from the germline V gene are MNHEY and SMNVEV (reference sequence). The CDR3 loop reads CASRYLDSSYGYTF. CDR3 nucleotides: TGTGCCAGCAGATACCTTGACTCCAGCTATGGCTACACCTTC.